This is a list of T cell receptor beta chains from one sample in a study of T cells in tumors after PD-1 blockade. Produced via immunoSEQ multiplex PCR; TCRdb's table is partial and in-frame only. Among about 19,000 clones listed, roughly 80% were seen once. Specimen: PBMCs, collected after anti-PD-1 therapy. These receptors all come from a human donor with advanced basal cell or squamous cell carcinoma (not recorded which). Both conserved end residues are part of each CDR3. The D gene is left open where the match is weak. Rows give clone size only sometimes, using once, few, many, or a class for an expanded clone.

TRBV7-9	.	.	TRBJ2-5	TGTGCCAGCAGCTTTGGCAGGGTGGGGAAAGAGACCCAGTACTTC	CASSFGRVGKETQYF
TRBV6-5	.	once	TRBJ2-3	TGTGCCAGCAGTTACCTCGGTGGAGATACGCAGTATTTT	CASSYLGGDTQYF
TRBV7-9	.	.	TRBJ1-1	TGTGCCAGCAGCTTAGGGGTCGCGCAGGGCACTGAAGCTTTCTTT	CASSLGVAQGTEAFF
TRBV12-3/TRBV12-4	.	.	TRBJ2-7	TGTGCCAGCAGTTACTTGGGCGAGCAGTACTTC	CASSYLGEQYF
TRBV5-1	TRBD1	.	TRBJ2-7	TGCGCCAGCAGCTTTTTCGCGGGACAGGGTCTTTACGAGCAGTACTTC	CASSFFAGQGLYEQYF
TRBV6-5	.	.	TRBJ2-1	TGTGCCAGCAGCCGAGGGAGCTCCTACAATGAGCAGTTCTTC	CASSRGSSYNEQFF
TRBV6-5	TRBD2	.	TRBJ2-1	TGTGCCAGCAGTTATATCTCCCGGGGGGATGAGCAGTTCTTC	CASSYISRGDEQFF
TRBV6-6	.	.	TRBJ2-2	TGTGCCAGCAAGGGCCCAAACACCGGGGAGCTGTTTTTT	CASKGPNTGELFF
TRBV5-5	.	.	TRBJ1-5	TGTGCCAGCAGCTTGCAGGGGACGGATCAGCCCCAGCATTTT	CASSLQGTDQPQHF
TRBV29-1	TRBD1	.	TRBJ2-5	TGCAGCGTCGGGACAGAAGAGACCCAGTACTTC	CSVGTEETQYF
TRBV7-9	TRBD1	few	TRBJ2-7	TGTGCCAGCAGCCGTCTAGGGGACAGTACCTACGAGCAGTACTTC	CASSRLGDSTYEQYF
TRBV19	.	.	TRBJ1-1	TGTGCCAGTAGTACAAGGGACACTGAAGCTTTCTTT	CASSTRDTEAFF
TRBV2	TRBD1	few	TRBJ2-2	TGTGCCAGCACCACGACAGGGGGCTTGGGGGAGCTGTTTTTT	CASTTTGGLGELFF
TRBV5-1	.	.	TRBJ1-1	TGCGCCAGCAGCTTAATAGCAGAGAACACTGAAGCTTTCTTT	CASSLIAENTEAFF